A single sample gave rise to the 13 T cell receptor beta chains below, sequenced in a study of T cell responses to AZD1222 COVID-19 vaccine. Clones were sequenced by immunoSEQ multiplex PCR, and TCRdb holds only the in-frame ones, with some missing. This table has about 100,000 clones, about 89% appearing once. The material was peripheral blood, obtained on day 0 of MenACWY control vaccination. The receptors originated from an adult in good health.

V and J are TRBV19 and TRBJ2-2; 7 bases are a match to TRBD1. There are 14 residues in the CDR3. Germline CDR1 is LNHDA and CDR2 is SQIVND (reference sequence). J was trimmed by 6 bases and V by 4 bases; bases with no gene match: 5. CDR3 nucleotide sequence: TGTGCCAGTAGTAGGACAGGCTCAGCCGGGGAGCTGTTTTTT. Protein sequence: CASSRTGSAGELFF. Drawing the rest from reference TRBV19 and TRBJ2-2, the complete variable domain is DGGITQSPKYLFRKEGQNVTLSCEQNLNHDAMYWYRQDPGQGLRLIYYSQIVNDFQKGDIAEGYSVSREKKESFPLTVTSAQKNPTAFYLCASSRTGSAGELFFGEGSRLTVL.

To note about this clone: One end of the junction varies from germline; a read error may be responsible. J is TRBJ2-3 and V is TRBV7-7; 9 bases are a match to TRBD2. The CDR3 runs 16 residues. Germline V gives CDR1 SSHAT, CDR2 FNYEAQ (reference sequence). CDR3 sequence (DNA): TGTGCTAGCAGCTTAGGTGTCTTAGCGGGAGCAGATACGCAGTATTTT. It is translated as CASSLGVLAGADTQYF.

CDR3 DNA: TGTGCCACCGCGACTGTAACTAATGAAAAACTGTTTTTT. It translates to CATATVTNEKLFF. V usage is TRBV19 and J usage is TRBJ1-4; no definite D call. From germline, CDR1 is LNHDA and CDR2 SQIVND (reference sequence). The germline V and J ends were trimmed by 10 bases and 1 base, with 10 bases remaining between them. The CDR3 runs 13 residues.

This chain joins TRBV4-2 and TRBJ1-4, with D unresolved. CDR3 size: 15 residues. Germline V lookup: CDR1 LGHNA, CDR2 YNFKEQ. V lost 4 bases and J 6 bases, leaving 15 bases between the germline ends. The CDR3 region has the DNA TGTGCCAGCAGCCTAAGTAAAACTAGGGATGAAAAACTGTTTTTT. Amino acids: CASSLSKTRDEKLFF.

This sequence joins TRBV12-3 or TRBV12-4 and TRBJ2-7; a weak D match, TRBD1 (5 bases). The CDR3 loop spans 13 amino acids. Trimming stripped 7 bases from V and 3 bases from J, with 13 bases between. The CDR3 DNA is TGTGCCAGCACCCTGACAGTGGGCTACGAGCAGTACTTC. Encoded protein: CASTLTVGYEQYF.

V usage is TRBV30 and J usage is TRBJ2-3, with D possibly matching TRBD1 (5 bases). The V gene's germline CDR1 is GTSNPN and CDR2 SVGIG (reference sequence). With 0 bases removed from V and 2 bases from J, the gap between germline ends came to 9 bases. The CDR3 consists of 14 residues. This CDR3 is CAWSVWGTTDTQYF. The CDR3 coding sequence is TGTGCCTGGAGTGTATGGGGCACCACAGATACGCAGTATTTT.

V is TRBV10-1 and J is TRBJ2-7; 10 bases are a match to TRBD1. The ends lost 4 bases at V and 2 bases at J; junction bases unmatched: 5. Germline V gene data show CDR1 as WNHNN and CDR2 as SYGVQD (reference sequence). The CDR3 sequence is 15 residues long. DNA of the CDR3: TGCGCCAGCAGTGTGGGGACAGGGGACCCCTACGAGCAGTACTTC. As protein: CASSVGTGDPYEQYF.

V usage is TRBV18 and J usage is TRBJ2-2; maybe TRBD2 (5 bases). The CDR3 spans 16 residues. Trimming removed 1 base from V and 3 bases from J, with 12 bases in between. Germline V gene lookup returns CDR1 KGHSH and CDR2 LQKENI. The CDR3 region has the DNA TGTGCCAGCTCACCACGAGGGAGCGGTGACACCGGGGAGCTGTTTTTT. Encoded protein: CASSPRGSGDTGELFF.

As to this clone: Other DNA sequences in this specimen translate into the identical CDR3. The J gene is TRBJ1-1, the V gene TRBV9; D possibly corresponds to TRBD1 (6 bases). The CDR3 covers 14 residues. V lost 4 bases and J lost 6, with 16 bases in between. From germline, CDR1 is SGDLS and CDR2 YYNGEE. CDR3 nucleotide sequence: TGTGCCAGCAGCCCTCGGGGGGGCAGCGCTGAAGCTTTCTTT. Translated: CASSPRGGSAEAFF.

The chain recombines TRBV24-1 with TRBJ1-5, with D possibly TRBD1 on 6 matching bases. The germline V gene has CDR1 KGHDR and CDR2 SFDVKD. The CDR3 consists of 13 residues. The ends were cut back, 7 bases at V and 3 bases at J, with 9 bases in the middle. Here the CDR3 DNA reads TGTGCCACCAGCCAGGGGATCAATCAGCCCCAGCATTTT. Its translation is CATSQGINQPQHF.

This chain links TRBV19 with TRBJ1-2, with D perhaps matching TRBD1 (6 bases). Germline CDR1 and CDR2: LNHDA and SQIVND (reference sequence). The CDR3 consists of 14 residues. V was clipped by 4 bases and J by 2 bases, with 11 bases between them. The CDR3: CASSNREVNYGYTF. The CDR3, as DNA: TGTGCCAGTAGTAACAGGGAAGTGAACTATGGCTACACCTTC.

The chain uses TRBV4-1 and TRBJ1-2; D might be TRBD1 (5 bases). Between the trimmed V and J ends, which lost 1 base and 8 bases, there was a span of 17 bases. Per germline, CDR1 MGHRA and CDR2 YSYEKL. The CDR3 spans 15 residues. CDR3 sequence: CASSQGPPRGWGYTF. The CDR3 DNA sequence: TGCGCCAGCAGCCAAGGGCCCCCGAGGGGCTGGGGCTACACCTTC.

This chain links TRBV6-5 with TRBJ1-1; the D gene is possibly TRBD1 (6 bases). Germline-derived CDR1 and CDR2 are MNHEY and SVGAGI. The V gene lost 6 bases and the J gene lost 6 bases, with 17 bases spanning the gap. This CDR3 is 14 amino acids long. CDR3 in amino acids: CASRGVTGPAEAFF. CDR3 DNA sequence: TGTGCCAGCAGGGGGGTAACAGGGCCCGCTGAAGCTTTCTTT.